This T cell receptor (beta chain) was sequenced during a study of tumor and adjacent non-tumor tissue in lung cancer. Study-wide background: Patients comprised roughly 12 adenocarcinoma, a couple of squamous cell carcinoma and 1 small cell lung cancer. Patients were aged about 30 to 80, nine to eleven men and roughly 5 women, stage I to III. The study, taken as a whole, reports: Compared with tumor, normal lung showed significantly lower TCR diversity.

TCRbeta libraries were built with three rounds of nested PCR, modified from ARM-PCR. A single record per CDR3 protein comes from TCRdb applying MiXCR to the multiplex PCR reads. The sample comprises about 80,000 distinct CDR3 sequences, roughly 75% of which are singletons, and over 10% rests with the top ten. About this clonotype: What it binds is unknown.

No cell sorting was done before RNA was extracted from the tissue. This CDR3 is 19 amino acids long. Germline lookup yields CDR1 MNHNY and CDR2 SVGAGI (reference sequence). With V trimmed by 7 bases and J by 4 bases, 25 bases remained unmatched. The rearrangement joins TRBV6-6 to TRBJ2-7, with TRBD2 matching 7 bases. The sample taken for sequencing was lung tumor tissue. This clonotype was sampled from a woman aged 70-85 years with non-small cell lung cancer. The CDR3 sequence is CASITYLGNSGASVYEQYF. The CDR3 DNA follows: TGTGCCAGCATAACATACCTCGGGAACAGCGGGGCTAGCGTATACGAGCAGTACTTC.